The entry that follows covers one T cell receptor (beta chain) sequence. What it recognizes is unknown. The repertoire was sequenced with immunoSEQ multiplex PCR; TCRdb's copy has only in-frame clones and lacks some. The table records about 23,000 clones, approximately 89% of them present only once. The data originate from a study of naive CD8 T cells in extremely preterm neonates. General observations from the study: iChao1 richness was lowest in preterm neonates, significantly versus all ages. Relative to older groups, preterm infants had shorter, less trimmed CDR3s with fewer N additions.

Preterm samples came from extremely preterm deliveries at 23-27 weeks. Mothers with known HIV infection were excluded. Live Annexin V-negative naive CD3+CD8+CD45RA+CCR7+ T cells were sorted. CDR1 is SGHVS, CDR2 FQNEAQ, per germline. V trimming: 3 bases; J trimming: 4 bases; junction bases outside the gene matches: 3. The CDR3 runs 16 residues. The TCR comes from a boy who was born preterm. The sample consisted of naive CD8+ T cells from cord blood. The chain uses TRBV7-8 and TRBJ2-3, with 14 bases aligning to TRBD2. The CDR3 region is CASSLTSGGAPDTQYF. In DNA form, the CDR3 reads TGTGCCAGCAGCTTGACTAGCGGGGGGGCCCCAGATACGCAGTATTTT.